This entry concerns a single T cell receptor beta chain. Its antigen is as yet unknown. These data come from a study of T cells after yellow fever vaccination. Study-wide background: When fractions had low cell numbers, they were prepared with SMART-Seq v4 Ultra Low Input. Study results and limitations: Repertoires obtained by FACS sorting could include abundant clonotypes that entered as contaminants from the bulk population. A large majority of primary-vaccination clones showed up again after the booster (about 97% CD4, about 87% CD8).

Template switching by 5'RACE produced TCR cDNA, adding a universal primer site and UMIs. TCRdb processed the 5' RACE reads anew with MiXCR; each CDR3 protein has one entry. Of roughly 330,000 distinct CDR3 sequences detected, under 5% appear once; the ten largest clones hold roughly 24%. The trim removed 3 bases at V and 0 bases at J, leaving 4 bases unmatched. The CDR3 contains 14 residues. CDR1 and CDR2 (germline): SQVTM, ANQGSEA. Sample: PBMCs, taken 5 days after the yellow fever booster vaccination. The chain employs TRBV29-1 and TRBJ2-5; 7 positions agree with TRBD2. The clonotype originates from a man between 18 and 35 years old who received the YFV17D yellow fever vaccine. CDR3 protein: CSVEAGGYQETQYF. The CDR3, as DNA: TGCAGCGTTGAGGCCGGGGGGTACCAAGAGACCCAGTACTTC. Complete variable domain (other parts from reference TRBV29-1 and TRBJ2-5): SAVISQKPSRDICQRGTSLTIQCQVDSQVTMMFWYRQQPGQSLTLIATANQGSEATYESGFVIDKFPISRPNLTFSTLTVSNMSPEDSSIYLCSVEAGGYQETQYFGPGTRLLVL.